Reported below is one TCR beta chain. Its antigen remains unidentified. Use of 60 Vbeta and 13 Jbeta primers characterized the PCR. Measured with immunoSEQ multiplex PCR; TCRdb has only the in-frame clones, and not every one. This table has over 150,000 clones, around 80% appearing once. J gave up 8 bases and V 5 bases, and 11 bases lay outside the gene matches. This CDR3 contains 15 residues. From germline, CDR1 is MGHRA and CDR2 YSYEKL. This record comes from a study of cytomegalovirus exposure and HLA in healthy donors. Study-wide background: Unique TCRs from HLA-typed donors, 70 million to 85 million of them, were held in an early data release. Whole-study results and caveats: Association with HLA alleles at 0.05 false discovery rate was found for roughly 17,000 TCR beta sequences in a later analysis. Later on, an analysis found that several of the most significant clusters appeared to be linked to common viral pathogens, which included parvovirus B19.

The chain recombines TRBV4-1 with TRBJ1-4; 7 bases match TRBD1. The receptor was isolated from a boy between 2 and 10 years old in good health and CMV-seronegative. Sequences were obtained from PBMCs. CDR3 residues: CASSLEGALGEKLFF. CDR3 coding DNA: TGCGCCAGCAGCTTGGAGGGGGCGCTGGGGGAAAAACTGTTTTTT.